The 7 T cell receptor beta chains below come from one sample, sequenced in a study of blood T cell repertoires in COVID-19. The protocol was immunoSEQ multiplex PCR, while the TCRdb copy is restricted to in-frame clones and leaves out a portion. The sample yields a few hundred thousand clones, approximately 92% seen once. The sequencing sample was made of PBMCs or T cells enriched from blood (not recorded which). Every receptor here comes from a man aged 18 to 30 who had recovered from COVID-19.

V usage is TRBV12-3 or TRBV12-4 and J usage is TRBJ1-5; D may be TRBD1 (6 bases). V lost 4 bases, J lost 15 bases, and 13 bases lay in between. This CDR3 spans 11 amino acids. The CDR3 here is CASSSTGSPHF. The DNA of the CDR3 is TGTGCCAGCAGTTCCACAGGGTCACCGCATTTT.

The chain combines TRBV18 with TRBJ2-1; TRBD1 matches at 12 bases. Trimming cost V 3 bases and J 9 bases; bases outside gene matches: 12. The CDR3 is 17 residues long. Germline CDR1 is KGHSH and CDR2 is LQKENI. For the CDR3, the DNA is TGTGCCAGCTCACCGCCCGCGGGACAGGGGGCAATAGGTGAGCAGTTCTTC. Amino acids: CASSPPAGQGAIGEQFF.

The rearrangement links TRBV6-1 to TRBJ2-7; 11 bases match TRBD2. The CDR3 is 16 residues long. V gave up 4 bases and J gave up 2 bases; unmatched junction bases: 7. Germline V gene lookup returns CDR1 MNHNS and CDR2 SASEGT. Here the CDR3 reads CASSVVGTSGTYEQYF. The CDR3, as DNA: TGTGCCAGCAGTGTGGTGGGGACTAGCGGAACCTACGAGCAGTACTTC.

V and J are TRBV7-2 and TRBJ2-7, with 7 nucleotides matching TRBD2. V dropped 3 bases and J dropped 5; count of bases not matched to a gene: 4. This CDR3 has 13 amino acids. From germline, CDR1 is SGHTA and CDR2 FQGNSA. CDR3 protein: CASSFKRDHEQYF. The CDR3 nucleotides are TGTGCCAGCAGCTTTAAGCGGGACCACGAGCAGTACTTC.

This clone showed up many times. The chain uses TRBV6-1 and TRBJ1-2; D is unresolved. Trimming stripped 3 bases from V and 2 bases from J, with 13 bases between. The CDR3 totals 15 residues. Per germline, CDR1 MNHNS and CDR2 SASEGT. CDR3 region: CASSEQAQLNYGYTF. The CDR3 nucleotides read TGTGCCAGCAGTGAGCAGGCACAACTGAACTATGGCTACACCTTC.

The chain employs TRBV6-5 and TRBJ1-2; D is ambiguous. Between the trimmed V and J ends, which lost 2 bases and 0 bases, there was a span of 7 bases. The CDR3 runs to 14 residues. CDR1 is MNHEY, CDR2 SVGAGI, per germline. The CDR3 is CASSYRGTNYGYTF. CDR3 nucleotides: TGTGCCAGCAGTTACAGAGGGACTAACTATGGCTACACCTTC.

The V and J genes are TRBV12-5 and TRBJ2-7; TRBD1 agrees at 12 bases. The CDR3 is 16 amino acids. CDR1 and CDR2 (germline): LGHNT, FRNRAP. The V and J ends lost 1 base and 6 bases, in that order; junction bases with no gene match: 7. The CDR3 is CASGLALGQGASEQYF. The CDR3 nucleotides are TGTGCTAGTGGTTTGGCCCTGGGACAGGGGGCTTCCGAGCAGTACTTC.